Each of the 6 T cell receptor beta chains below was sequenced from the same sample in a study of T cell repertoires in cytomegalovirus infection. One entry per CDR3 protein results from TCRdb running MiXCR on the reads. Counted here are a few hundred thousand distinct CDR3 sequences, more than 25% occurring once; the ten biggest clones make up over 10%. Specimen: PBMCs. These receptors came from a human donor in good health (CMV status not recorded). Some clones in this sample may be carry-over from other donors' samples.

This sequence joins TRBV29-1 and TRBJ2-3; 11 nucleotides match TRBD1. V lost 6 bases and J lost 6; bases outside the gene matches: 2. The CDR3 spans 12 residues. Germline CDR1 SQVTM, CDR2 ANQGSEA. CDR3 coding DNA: TGCAGCGTGGACAGGGGGCATGATACGCAGTATTTT. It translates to CSVDRGHDTQYF.

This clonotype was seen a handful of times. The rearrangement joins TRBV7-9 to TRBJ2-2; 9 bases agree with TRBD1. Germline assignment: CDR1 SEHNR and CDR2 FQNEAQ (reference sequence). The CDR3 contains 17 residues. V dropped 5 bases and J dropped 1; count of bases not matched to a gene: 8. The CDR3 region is CASSHPRDRENTGELFF. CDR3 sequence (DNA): TGTGCCAGCAGCCACCCTAGGGACAGGGAGAACACCGGGGAGCTGTTTTTT.

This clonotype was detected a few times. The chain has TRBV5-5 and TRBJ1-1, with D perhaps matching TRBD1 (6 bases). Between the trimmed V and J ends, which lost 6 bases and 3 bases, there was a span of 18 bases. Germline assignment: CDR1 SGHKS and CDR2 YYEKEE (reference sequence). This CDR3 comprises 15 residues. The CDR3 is CASNPGPDRHTEAFF. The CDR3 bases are TGTGCCAGCAACCCGGGCCCGGACAGACACACTGAAGCTTTCTTT.

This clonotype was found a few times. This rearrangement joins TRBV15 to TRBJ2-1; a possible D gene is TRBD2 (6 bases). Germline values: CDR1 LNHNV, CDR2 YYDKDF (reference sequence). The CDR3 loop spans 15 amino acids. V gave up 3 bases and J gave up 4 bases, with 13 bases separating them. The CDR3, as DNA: TGTGCCACCAGCAGGGGCGGGATACAATACAATGAGCAGTTCTTC. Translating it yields CATSRGGIQYNEQFF.

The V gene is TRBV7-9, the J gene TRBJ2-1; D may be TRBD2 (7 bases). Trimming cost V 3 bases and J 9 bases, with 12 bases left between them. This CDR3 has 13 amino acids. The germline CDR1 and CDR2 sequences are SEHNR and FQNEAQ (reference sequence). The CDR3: CASSFPGEGEQFF. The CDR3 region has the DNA TGTGCCAGCAGCTTCCCAGGGGAGGGTGAGCAGTTCTTC.

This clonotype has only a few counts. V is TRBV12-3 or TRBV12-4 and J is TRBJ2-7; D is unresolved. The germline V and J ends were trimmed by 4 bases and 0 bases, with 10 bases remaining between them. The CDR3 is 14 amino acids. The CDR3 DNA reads TGTGCCAGCAGTTCCCACAGCAACTCCTACGAGCAGTACTTC. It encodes CASSSHSNSYEQYF.